The present entry profiles one T cell receptor beta chain with its context. Its cognate antigen is unknown. The sample belongs to a study of brain T cells in children with intractable seizures. Study-level results: Patients' HCMV serostatus was unknown; virus specificity rests on CDR3 similarity alone.

In germline, CDR1 is MNHEY, CDR2 SVGAGI. V shed 6 bases and J shed 7 bases, with 9 bases lying between them. The length of the CDR3 is 11 residues. Profiled with immunoSEQ multiplex PCR; TCRdb holds only in-frame clones, not every one. The data contain 65,000 to 85,000 clones, about 92% of them singletons. The sample was peripheral blood, taken at surgery. This sequence joins TRBV6-5 and TRBJ2-5; the D is unclear. The TCR was taken from a boy younger than two with tuberous sclerosis and intractable seizures. The CDR3, as DNA: TGTGCCAGCAGCCTTCTGGGGACCCAGTACTTC. Translation: CASSLLGTQYF.